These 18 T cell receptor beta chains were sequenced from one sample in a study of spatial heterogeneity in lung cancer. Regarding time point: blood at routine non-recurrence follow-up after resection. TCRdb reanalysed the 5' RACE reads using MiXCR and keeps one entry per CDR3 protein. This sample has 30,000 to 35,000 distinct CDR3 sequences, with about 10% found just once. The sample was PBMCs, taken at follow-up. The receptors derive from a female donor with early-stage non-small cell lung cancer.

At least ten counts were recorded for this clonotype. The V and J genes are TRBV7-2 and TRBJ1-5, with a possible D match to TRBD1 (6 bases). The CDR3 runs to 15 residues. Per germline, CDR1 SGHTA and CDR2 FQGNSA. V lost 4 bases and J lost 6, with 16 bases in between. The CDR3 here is CASSSLPGAGQPQHF. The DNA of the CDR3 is TGTGCCAGCAGCTCGCTCCCAGGGGCAGGTCAGCCCCAGCATTTT. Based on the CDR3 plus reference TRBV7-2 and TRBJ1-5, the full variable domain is GAGVSQSPSNKVTEKGKDVELRCDPISGHTALYWYRQSLGQGLEFLIYFQGNSAPDKSGLPSDRFSAERTGGSVSTLTIQRTQQEDSAVYLCASSSLPGAGQPQHFGDGTRLSIL.

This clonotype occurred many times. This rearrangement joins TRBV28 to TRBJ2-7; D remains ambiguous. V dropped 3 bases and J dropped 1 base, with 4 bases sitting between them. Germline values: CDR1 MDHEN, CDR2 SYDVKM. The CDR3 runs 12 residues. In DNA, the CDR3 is TGTGCCAGCAGTTTTAGTTCCTACGAGCAGTACTTC. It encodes CASSFSSYEQYF. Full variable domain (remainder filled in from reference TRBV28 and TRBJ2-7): DVKVTQSSRYLVKRTGEKVFLECVQDMDHENMFWYRQDPGLGLRLIYFSYDVKMKEKGDIPEGYSVSREKKERFSLILESASTNQTSMYLCASSFSSYEQYFGPGTRLTVT.

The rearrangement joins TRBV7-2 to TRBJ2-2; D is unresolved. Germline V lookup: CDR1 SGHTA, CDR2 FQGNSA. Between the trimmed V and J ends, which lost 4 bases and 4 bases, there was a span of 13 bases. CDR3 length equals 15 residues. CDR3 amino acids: CASSSSSFLTGELFF. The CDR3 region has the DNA TGTGCCAGCAGCTCCTCTTCCTTTCTCACCGGGGAGCTGTTTTTT.

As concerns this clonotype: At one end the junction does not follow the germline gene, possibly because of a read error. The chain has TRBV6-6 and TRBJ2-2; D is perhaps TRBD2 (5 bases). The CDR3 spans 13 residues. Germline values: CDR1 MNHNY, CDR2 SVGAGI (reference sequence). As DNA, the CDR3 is TGTGCCAGCGGGGTAGCGAAGACCGGGGAGCTGTTTTTT. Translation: CASGVAKTGELFF.

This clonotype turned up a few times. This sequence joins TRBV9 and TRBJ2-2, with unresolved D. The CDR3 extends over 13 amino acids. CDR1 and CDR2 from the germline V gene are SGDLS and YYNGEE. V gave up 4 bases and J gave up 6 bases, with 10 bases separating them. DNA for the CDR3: TGTGCCAGCAGCCCACGGAGCGCCGGGGAGCTGTTTTTT. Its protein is CASSPRSAGELFF.

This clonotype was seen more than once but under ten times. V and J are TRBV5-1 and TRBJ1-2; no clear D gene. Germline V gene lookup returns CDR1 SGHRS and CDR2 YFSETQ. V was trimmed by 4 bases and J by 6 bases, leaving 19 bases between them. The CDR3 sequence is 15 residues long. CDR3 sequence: CASSPGDGARHGYTF. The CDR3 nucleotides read TGCGCCAGCAGCCCGGGAGACGGCGCACGGCATGGCTACACCTTC.

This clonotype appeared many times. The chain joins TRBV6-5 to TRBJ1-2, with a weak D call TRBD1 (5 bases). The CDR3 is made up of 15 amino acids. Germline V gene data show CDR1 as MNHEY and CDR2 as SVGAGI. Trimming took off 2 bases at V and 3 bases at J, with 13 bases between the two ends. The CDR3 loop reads CASSYGGAADYGYTF. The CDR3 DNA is TGTGCCAGCAGTTACGGTGGGGCCGCAGACTATGGCTACACCTTC.

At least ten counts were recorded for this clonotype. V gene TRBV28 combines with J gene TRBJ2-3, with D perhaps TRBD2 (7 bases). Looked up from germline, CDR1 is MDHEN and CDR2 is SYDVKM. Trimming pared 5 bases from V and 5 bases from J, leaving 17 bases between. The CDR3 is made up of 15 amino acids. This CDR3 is CASSPRGGAGDTQYF. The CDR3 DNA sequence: TGTGCCAGCAGTCCAAGAGGGGGGGCGGGAGATACGCAGTATTTT.

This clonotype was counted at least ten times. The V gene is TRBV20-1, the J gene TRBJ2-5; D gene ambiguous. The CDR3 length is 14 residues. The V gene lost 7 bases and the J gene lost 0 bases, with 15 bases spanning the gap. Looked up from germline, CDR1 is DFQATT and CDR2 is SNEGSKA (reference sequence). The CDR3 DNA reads TGCAGTGTTTTAAGGTTCTCGGACCAAGAGACCCAGTACTTC. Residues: CSVLRFSDQETQYF.

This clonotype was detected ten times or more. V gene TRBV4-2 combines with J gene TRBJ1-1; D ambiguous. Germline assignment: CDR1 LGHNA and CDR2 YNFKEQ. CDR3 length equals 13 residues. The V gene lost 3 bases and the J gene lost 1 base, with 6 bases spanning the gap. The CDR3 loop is CASSQTSNTEAFF. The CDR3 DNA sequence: TGTGCCAGCAGCCAGACATCGAACACTGAAGCTTTCTTT.

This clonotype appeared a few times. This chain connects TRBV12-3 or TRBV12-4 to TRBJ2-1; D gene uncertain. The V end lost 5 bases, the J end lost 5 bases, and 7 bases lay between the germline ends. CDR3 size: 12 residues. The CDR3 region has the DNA TGTGCCAGCAGTCTCGCCGACAATGAGCAGTTCTTC. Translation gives CASSLADNEQFF.

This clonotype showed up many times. The DNA of the CDR3 is TGCGCCAGCAGCCAAGAGATGGGGGGCACTGAAGCTTTCTTT. Its protein product is CASSQEMGGTEAFF. V gene TRBV4-3 combines with J gene TRBJ1-1; possibly TRBD1 for D (5 bases). The CDR3 covers 14 residues. The germline V gene has CDR1 LGHNA and CDR2 YSLEER. Trimming stripped 0 bases from V and 4 bases from J, with 9 bases between.

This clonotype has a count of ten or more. The chain's CDR3 is CSVELGGELFF. The CDR3 coding sequence is TGCAGCGTTGAACTGGGCGGGGAGCTGTTTTTT. The chain couples TRBV29-1 to TRBJ2-2; D unclear. CDR1 and CDR2 (germline): SQVTM, ANQGSEA. CDR3 size: 11 residues. Trimming cost V 2 bases and J 7 bases, with 5 bases left between them.

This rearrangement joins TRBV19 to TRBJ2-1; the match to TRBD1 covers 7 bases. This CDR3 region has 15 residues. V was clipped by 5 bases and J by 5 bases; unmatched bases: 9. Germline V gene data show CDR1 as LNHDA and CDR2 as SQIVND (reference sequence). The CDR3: CASSLQEGAHNEQFF. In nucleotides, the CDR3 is TGTGCCAGTAGTCTCCAAGAGGGGGCCCACAATGAGCAGTTCTTC.

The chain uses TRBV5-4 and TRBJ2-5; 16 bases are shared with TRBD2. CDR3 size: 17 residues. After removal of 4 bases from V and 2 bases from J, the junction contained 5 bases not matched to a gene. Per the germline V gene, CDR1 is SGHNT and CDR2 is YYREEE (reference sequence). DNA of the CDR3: TGTGCCAGCAGCCCAGGGACTAGCGGGGGGGTTCAAGAGACCCAGTACTTC. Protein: CASSPGTSGGVQETQYF.

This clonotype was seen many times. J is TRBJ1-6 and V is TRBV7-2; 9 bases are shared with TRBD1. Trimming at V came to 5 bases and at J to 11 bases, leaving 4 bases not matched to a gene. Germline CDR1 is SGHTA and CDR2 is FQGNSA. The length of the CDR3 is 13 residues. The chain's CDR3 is CASSTDRGAPLHF. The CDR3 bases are TGTGCCAGCAGCACGGACAGGGGTGCACCCCTCCACTTT.

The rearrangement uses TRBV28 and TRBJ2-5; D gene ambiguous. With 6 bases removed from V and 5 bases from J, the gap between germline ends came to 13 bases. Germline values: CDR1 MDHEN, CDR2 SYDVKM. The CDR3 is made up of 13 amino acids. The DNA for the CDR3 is TGTGCCAGCAGATCACGGATGCTTGAGACCCAGTACTTC. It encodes CASRSRMLETQYF.

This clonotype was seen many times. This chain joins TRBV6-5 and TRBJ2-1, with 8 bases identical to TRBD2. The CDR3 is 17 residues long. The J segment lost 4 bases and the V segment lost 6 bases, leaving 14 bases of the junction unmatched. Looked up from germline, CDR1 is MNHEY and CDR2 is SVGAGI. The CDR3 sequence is CASSNTLGGGSYNEQFF. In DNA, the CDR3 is TGTGCCAGCAGCAATACTCTGGGCGGGGGGTCGTACAATGAGCAGTTCTTC.